This T cell receptor beta chain was retrieved from a study of T cell repertoires in cytomegalovirus infection. Looking at the study overall: CMV infection and matching HLA type were both indicated by public TCR beta signatures. Study-level findings and limits: It was HLA-C-restricted CMV-specific TCR beta clonotypes that dominated the response ex vivo.

One entry per CDR3 protein, called by TCRdb with MiXCR from the reads. The sample shows under 300,000 distinct CDR3 sequences, approximately 15% of them seen only once. The CDR3 runs 14 residues. Between the trimmed V and J ends, which lost 6 bases and 0 bases, there was a span of 9 bases. The germline CDR1 and CDR2 sequences are MDHEN and SYDVKM. About this clonotype itself: The antigen is undetermined.

Specimen: CD8+ T cells from PBMCs. This sequence was found in a human donor in good health (CMV status not recorded). Some clones in this sample may be carry-over from other donors' samples. V is TRBV28 and J is TRBJ1-5, with D perhaps matching TRBD1 (6 bases). CDR3 residues: CASRTGYSNQPQHF. CDR3 coding DNA: TGTGCCAGCAGGACAGGTTATAGCAATCAGCCCCAGCATTTT. The entire variable domain, with the rest obtained from reference TRBV28 and TRBJ1-5, is as follows: DVKVTQSSRYLVKRTGEKVFLECVQDMDHENMFWYRQDPGLGLRLIYFSYDVKMKEKGDIPEGYSVSREKKERFSLILESASTNQTSMYLCASRTGYSNQPQHFGDGTRLSIL.